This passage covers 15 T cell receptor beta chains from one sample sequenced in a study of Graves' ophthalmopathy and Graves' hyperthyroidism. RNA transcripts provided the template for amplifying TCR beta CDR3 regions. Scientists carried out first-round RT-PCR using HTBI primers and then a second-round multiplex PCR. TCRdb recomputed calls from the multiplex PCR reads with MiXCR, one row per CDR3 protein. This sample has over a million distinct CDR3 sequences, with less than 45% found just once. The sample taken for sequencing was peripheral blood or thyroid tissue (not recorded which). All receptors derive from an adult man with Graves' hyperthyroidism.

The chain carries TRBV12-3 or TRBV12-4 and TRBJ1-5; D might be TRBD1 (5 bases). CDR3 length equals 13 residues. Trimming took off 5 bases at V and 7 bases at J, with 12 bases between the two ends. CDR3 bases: TGTGCCAGCAGTAGGCGGGACGTACAGCCCCAGCATTTT. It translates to CASSRRDVQPQHF.

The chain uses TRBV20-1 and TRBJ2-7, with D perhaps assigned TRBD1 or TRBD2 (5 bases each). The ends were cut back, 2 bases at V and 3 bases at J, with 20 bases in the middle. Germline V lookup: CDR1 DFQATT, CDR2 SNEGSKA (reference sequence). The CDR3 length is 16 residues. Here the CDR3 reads CSARSLGVVGFYEQYF. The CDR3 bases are TGCAGTGCTAGATCACTGGGGGTGGTAGGGTTCTACGAGCAGTACTTC.

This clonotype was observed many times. DNA for the CDR3: TGTGCCAGCTCGTCACGAGGTTATCAAGAGACCCAGTACTTC. This encodes CASSSRGYQETQYF. The chain links TRBV19 to TRBJ2-5; no clear D. The V gene lost 9 bases and the J gene lost 2 bases, with 16 bases spanning the gap. CDR3 length equals 14 residues. From germline, CDR1 is LNHDA and CDR2 SQIVND (reference sequence).

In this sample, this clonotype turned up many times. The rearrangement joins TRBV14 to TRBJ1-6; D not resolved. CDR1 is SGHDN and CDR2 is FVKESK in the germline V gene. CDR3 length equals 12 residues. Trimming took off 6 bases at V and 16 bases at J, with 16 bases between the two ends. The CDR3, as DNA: TGTGCCAGCAGTCCAGAAAGTAGGATACTCCACTTT. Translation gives CASSPESRILHF. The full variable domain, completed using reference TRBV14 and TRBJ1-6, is EAGVTQFPSHSVIEKGQTVTLRCDPISGHDNLYWYRRVMGKEIKFLLHFVKESKQDESGMPNNRFLAERTGGTYSTLKVQPAELEDSGVYFCASSPESRILHFGNGTRLTVT.

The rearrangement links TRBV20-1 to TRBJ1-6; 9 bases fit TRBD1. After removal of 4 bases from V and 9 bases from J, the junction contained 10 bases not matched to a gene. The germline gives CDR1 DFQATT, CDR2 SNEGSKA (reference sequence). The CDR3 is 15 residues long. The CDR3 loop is CSATIPGTGRSPLHF. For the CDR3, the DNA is TGCAGTGCTACCATACCGGGGACAGGGCGTTCACCCCTCCACTTT.

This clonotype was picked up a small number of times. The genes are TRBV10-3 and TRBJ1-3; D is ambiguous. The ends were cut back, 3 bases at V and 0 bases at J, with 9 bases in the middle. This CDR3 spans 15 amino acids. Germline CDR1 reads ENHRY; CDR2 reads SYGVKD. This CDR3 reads CAISEDGRSGNTIYF. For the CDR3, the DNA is TGTGCCATCAGTGAAGACGGCCGCTCTGGAAACACCATATATTTT.

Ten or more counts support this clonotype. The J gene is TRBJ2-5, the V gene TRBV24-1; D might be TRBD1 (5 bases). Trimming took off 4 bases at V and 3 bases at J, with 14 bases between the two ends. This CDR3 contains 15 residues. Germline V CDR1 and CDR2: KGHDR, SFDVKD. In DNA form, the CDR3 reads TGTGCCACCAGTGACCCCCAGGGTACAGAAGAGACCCAGTACTTC. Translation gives CATSDPQGTEETQYF.

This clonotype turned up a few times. The CDR3 is CASSVGVGRETQYF. The CDR3 coding sequence is TGTGCCAGCAGCGTAGGAGTAGGGCGAGAGACCCAGTACTTC. V and J are TRBV7-2 and TRBJ2-5; D ambiguous. Germline V gene lookup returns CDR1 SGHTA and CDR2 FQGNSA. CDR3 length: 14 residues. Trimming took off 5 bases at V and 4 bases at J, with 14 bases between the two ends.

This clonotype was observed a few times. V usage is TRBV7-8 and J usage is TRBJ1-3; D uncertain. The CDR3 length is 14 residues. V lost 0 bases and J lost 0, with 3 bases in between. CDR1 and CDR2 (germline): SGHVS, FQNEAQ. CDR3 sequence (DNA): TGTGCCAGCAGCTTAGCCTTCTCTGGAAACACCATATATTTT. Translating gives CASSLAFSGNTIYF. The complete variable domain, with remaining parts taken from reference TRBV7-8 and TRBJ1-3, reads GAGVSQSPRYKVAKRGQDVALRCDPISGHVSLFWYQQALGQGPEFLTYFQNEAQLDKSGLPSDRFFAERPEGSVSTLKIQRTQQEDSAVYLCASSLAFSGNTIYFGEGSWLTVV.

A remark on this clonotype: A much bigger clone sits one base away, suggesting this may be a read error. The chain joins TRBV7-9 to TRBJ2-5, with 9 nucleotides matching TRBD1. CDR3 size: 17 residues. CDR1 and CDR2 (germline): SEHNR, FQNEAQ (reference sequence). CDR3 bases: TGTGCCGGCAGCTTAGATGGGACAGGGATAAGTCACGAGACCCAGTACTTC. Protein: CAGSLDGTGISHETQYF.

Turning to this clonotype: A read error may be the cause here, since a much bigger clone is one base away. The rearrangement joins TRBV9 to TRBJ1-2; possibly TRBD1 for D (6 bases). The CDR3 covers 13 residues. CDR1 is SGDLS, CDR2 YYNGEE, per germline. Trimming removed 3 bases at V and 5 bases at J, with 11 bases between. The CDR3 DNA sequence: TGTGCCAGCAGCGCAGGGGAATGGTATGGCTACACCTTC. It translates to CASSAGEWYGYTF.

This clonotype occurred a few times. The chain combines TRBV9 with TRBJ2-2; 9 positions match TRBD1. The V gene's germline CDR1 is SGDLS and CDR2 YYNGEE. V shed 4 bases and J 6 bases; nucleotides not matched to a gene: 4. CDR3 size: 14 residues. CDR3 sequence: CASSWDRDAGELFF. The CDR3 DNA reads TGTGCCAGCAGCTGGGACAGGGATGCCGGGGAGCTGTTTTTT.

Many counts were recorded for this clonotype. The CDR3 nucleotides read TGTGCCAGCAGCGGGGGGCGTATCGGGGAGCTGTTTTTT. Encoded protein: CASSGGRIGELFF. The chain links TRBV25-1 to TRBJ2-2; D might be TRBD2 (7 bases). The CDR3 has 13 residues. Trimming shortened V by 6 bases and J by 7 bases, and 12 bases separated the two germline ends. Germline lookup yields CDR1 MGHDK and CDR2 SYGVNS.

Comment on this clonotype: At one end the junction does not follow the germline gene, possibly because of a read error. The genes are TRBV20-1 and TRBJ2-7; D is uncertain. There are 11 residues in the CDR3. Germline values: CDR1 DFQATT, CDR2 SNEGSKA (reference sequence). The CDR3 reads CSAKSLYEQYF. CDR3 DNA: TGCAGCGCTAAGAGCCTCTACGAGCAGTACTTC.

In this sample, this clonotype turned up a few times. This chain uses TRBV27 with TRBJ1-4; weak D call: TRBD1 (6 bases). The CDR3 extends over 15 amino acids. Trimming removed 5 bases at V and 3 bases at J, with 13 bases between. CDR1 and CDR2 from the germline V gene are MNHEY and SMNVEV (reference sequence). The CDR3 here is CASSDTGSANEKLFF. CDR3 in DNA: TGTGCCAGCAGTGATACAGGGTCGGCTAATGAAAAACTGTTTTTT.